This entry lists 5 T cell receptor beta chains sequenced from one sample in a study of neurological immune-mediated disorders. TCRdb reprocessed the 5' RACE reads via MiXCR and lists one record per CDR3 protein. In the table there are over 25,000 distinct CDR3 sequences, over 1.2% of which are singletons. Sample: PBMCs. The receptors come from a woman aged 25-40 years with multiple sclerosis.

This clonotype appeared many times. The chain is built from TRBV7-2 and TRBJ1-3; 7 bases are shared with TRBD1. The germline V gene encodes CDR1 SGHTA and CDR2 FQGNSA. V dropped 4 bases and J dropped 12; count of bases not matched to a gene: 6. The CDR3 consists of 12 residues. CDR3 in amino acids: CASSWVRQGIYF. DNA of the CDR3: TGTGCCAGCAGCTGGGTACGACAGGGCATATATTTT.

This clonotype appeared many times. The rearrangement links TRBV6-5 to TRBJ1-3, with D possibly being TRBD1 (6 bases). CDR1 is MNHEY, CDR2 SVGAGI, per germline. The CDR3 consists of 12 residues. The V and J ends lost 8 bases and 5 bases respectively, with 10 bases between them. Here the CDR3 reads CASRGARNTIYF. CDR3 DNA: TGTGCCAGCCGGGGGGCAAGAAACACCATATATTTT.

This clonotype was picked up many times. The rearrangement joins TRBV28 to TRBJ2-7, with D perhaps matching TRBD1 or TRBD2 (5 bases each). Trimming stripped 10 bases from V and 7 bases from J, with 23 bases between. Per germline, CDR1 MDHEN and CDR2 SYDVKM. This CDR3 comprises 14 residues. In DNA, the CDR3 is TGTGCCACTCGGGCAGGGACGCCGCCCGGGGAGCAGTACTTC. Translated: CATRAGTPPGEQYF.

This clonotype was seen ten or more times. This sequence joins TRBV12-3 or TRBV12-4 and TRBJ1-5, with D tentatively TRBD1 (5 bases). This CDR3 has 14 amino acids. The V gene lost 5 bases and the J gene lost 2 bases, with 10 bases spanning the gap. The CDR3 protein is CASSLRDRNQPQHF. Here the CDR3 DNA reads TGTGCCAGCAGTCTACGGGACCGCAATCAGCCCCAGCATTTT.

This clonotype was seen repeatedly, ten times or more. The rearrangement joins TRBV12-3 or TRBV12-4 to TRBJ2-6, with 7 bases lining up with TRBD1. Trimming took 6 bases from V and 0 from J; bases not matched to a gene: 8. The CDR3 covers 17 residues. The CDR3 here is CASRVDRFFSGANVLTF. Written as DNA, the CDR3 is TGTGCCAGCAGGGTGGACAGGTTCTTCTCTGGGGCCAACGTCCTGACTTTC.